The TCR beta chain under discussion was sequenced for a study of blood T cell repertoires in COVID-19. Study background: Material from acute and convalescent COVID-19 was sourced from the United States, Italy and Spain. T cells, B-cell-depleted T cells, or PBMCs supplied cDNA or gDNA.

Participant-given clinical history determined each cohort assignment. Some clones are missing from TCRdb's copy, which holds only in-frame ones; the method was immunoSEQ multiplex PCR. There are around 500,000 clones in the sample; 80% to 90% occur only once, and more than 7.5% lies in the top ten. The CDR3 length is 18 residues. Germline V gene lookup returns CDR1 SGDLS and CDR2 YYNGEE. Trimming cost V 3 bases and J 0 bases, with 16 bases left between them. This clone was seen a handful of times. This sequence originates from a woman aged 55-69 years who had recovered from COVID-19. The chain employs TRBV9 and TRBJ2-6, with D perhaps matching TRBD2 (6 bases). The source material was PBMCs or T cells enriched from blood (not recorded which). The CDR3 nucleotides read TGTGCCAGCAGCGCCCCCAGGGAGGAAGCCTCTGGGGCCAACGTCCTGACTTTC. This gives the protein CASSAPREEASGANVLTF.